The following is a T cell receptor (beta chain) sequence with its context. The antigen it binds to is not known. No base quality values were provided; no much bigger clone lies one nucleotide off. The entry originates in a study of cytomegalovirus exposure and HLA in healthy donors (dated by TCRdb to the late 2010s). Some background on the complete study: According to an earlier analysis of a few hundred of the donors, about 170 million T cells yielded 90 million to 130 million unique TCR beta sequences and less than 300 Gb of sequence data. An earlier analysis of 450 to 750 of the donors used high-throughput TCR beta sequencing to judge whether each TCR beta V gene segment behaved as functional or pseudogenic. Donor age, sex, ethnicity and CMV serostatus were compiled together with the repertoire data. The study was designed to test whether signatures of past pathogen exposure could be identified by cataloging public T cell receptors. Across some 400 genotyped donors of the cohort, an average of about 240,000 unique TCR beta nucleotide sequences per donor were sequenced, and 15% to 20% of those sequences were non-productive. Class I and class II HLA loci were covered by the typing at four-digit resolution. Every repertoire in the discovery cohort had been generated on one and the same sequencing platform. Roughly 300 gigabases of sequencing data and around 85 million unique TCR sequences made up an early release that covered over 550 HLA-typed donors. A later analysis re-analyzed previously published TCR beta repertoires from 666 donors and added high-resolution HLA genotyping to study TCR occurrence patterns. The study used immunosequencing to profile the T cell repertoires of around 600 subjects and linked those repertoires to cytomegalovirus serostatus. Genome-wide SNP genotypes for about three fifths of the roughly 700 donors were used in a later genetic analysis, which treated that subset as a discovery cohort. Among the approximately 420 genotyped donors, 75% to 90% belonged to the genetic ancestry cluster associated with self-reported Caucasian donors. Roughly five DR-DQ haplotypes were handled as single units for association and clustering, since linkage in the cohort was strong. Along with the 666-subject first cohort, a separate validation cohort of over a hundred different subjects was used. The number of typed donors differed by locus: 629-630 for A, B, C, DRB1 and DQB1; some 500 for DQA1; some 610 for DPA1; and 450 to 480 for DPB1. In the later analysis, no new phenotypic data were used to find candidate immune exposures; instead, reliance was placed on TCR beta sequences and their occurrence across donors. The study combined high-throughput TCR immunosequencing, statistical association of individual TCRs with disease status, and machine learning to predict cytomegalovirus infection status. Overall results and qualifications from the work: A further reported finding was that TCR beta sequences accurately predicted the HLA-A and HLA-B alleles for most subjects in the first cohort. Seventeen rarely observed V segments, including chromosome 9 orphons, were excluded from the earlier analysis of several hundred of the donors because counts were too low. The study listed 164 TCR beta chains as associated with cytomegalovirus. The classifier was reported to diagnose cytomegalovirus status with high specificity and sensitivity in both the original and validation cohorts. Presence/absence analyses assumed roughly uniform sequencing depth across donors, an assumption that may not hold. This cohort had only TCR beta chains sequenced, and the lack of alpha or paired-chain data limited which features could be detected. CMV serostatus was the only immune exposure information available for the cohort. A later analysis found that TCR association rates varied across HLA loci, with DRB1 alleles showing the most associated TCRs and HLA-C alleles the fewest. In a later analysis, most CMV-associated TCR beta chains were found to appear HLA-restricted, with HLA associations seemingly driven largely by CMV exposure. In a later analysis, some 17,000 TCR beta sequences were associated with specific HLA alleles at a false discovery rate of 0.05. Three of the identified cytomegalovirus-associated TCR beta chains were confirmed in vitro to be specific for cytomegalovirus antigens. Compared with the approximately 670-donor mean, donors in an Asian-associated ancestry cluster had fewer N-insertions in productive TCRs, according to a later genetic analysis. Broadly in line with IMGT annotations, most TCR beta V segments showed up in productive rearrangements about 87% or about 30% of the time in an earlier analysis of about 500 of the donors. Across donors, most TCR sequences were observed very rarely, whereas some public TCRs were present in many individuals. According to the authors, the approach could potentially be generalized to other disease states and immunological phenotypes. Some IMGT-functional V segments, including TRBV6-2 and TRBV6-3, could not be distinguished by the 87-base-pair reads and were therefore excluded. A cluster of highly shared sequence variants was judged likely to be a technical artifact of the sequencing pipeline. Linkage disequilibrium might explain the correlated functional status among segregating V segments, but an unknown experimental factor could not be excluded. In a later analysis, HLA-associated TCR beta chains were found to be more clonally expanded and to have lower generation probabilities than equally common non-associated chains. An association between a missense DCLRE1C variant and V-gene and J-gene trimming of TCR beta chains was found in a later genetic analysis and replicated in an independent cohort. Assigning TCR associations to individual alleles was difficult when HLA alleles, especially DR and DQ, strongly co-occurred. In a later analysis, several top co-occurrence clusters were reported to appear linked to parvovirus B19, influenza, CMV and Epstein-Barr virus. Because HLA typing was missing for some donors at each locus, association tests included only the typed subset.

Relative to germline, V is missing 4 bases and J is missing 6 bases, with 4 bases of the junction outside any gene match. CDR1 MDHEN and CDR2 SYDVKM were looked up in the germline V gene. The CDR3 measures 15 amino acids from cysteine to phenylalanine. Here the CDR3 DNA is all that survives: 45 bases in frame from base 1. Library generation was performed with the immunoSEQ multiplex PCR assay. The multiplex PCR relied on a mix of 60 forward primers for TCR Vbeta segments and 13 reverse primers for TCR Jbeta segments. A multiplex PCR assay on genomic DNA amplified the CDR3 region of rearranged TCR beta genes. Amplified TCR beta libraries were sequenced as 87-base-pair reads on the Illumina HiSeq System. Per the authors' processing: Across the 640 or so repertoires, a later analysis counted approximately 75 million unique TCR beta chains, roughly 11 million of which were shared by at least two donors. To remove PCR and sequencing errors, raw reads were error-corrected and collapsed into unique sequences using a nearest-neighbor algorithm that merged closely related sequences. V, D and J gene segments were assigned by aligning CDR3 sequences to IMGT reference sequences. Each retained sequence needed at least a six-nucleotide match to both a V gene segment and a J gene segment. A rearrangement was called productive if the CDR3 had no stop codons and remained in frame with V and J, and every other rearrangement was called non-productive. Following IMGT convention, CDR3 was defined as the stretch from the second conserved V-encoded cysteine to the conserved J-encoded phenylalanine. The earlier analysis of 500 to 650 of the donors excluded any sequence lacking an unambiguous match to a single V gene segment. In an earlier analysis of a few hundred of the donors, V segments were called functional above 56.7% productive rearrangements and were called segregating when the between-donor standard deviation exceeded 5%. A statistical classification framework was built to diagnose cytomegalovirus status from the catalog of TCR beta chain sequences. A later analysis assigned V and J genes by comparing TCR nucleotide sequences with IMGT/GENE-DB human TR gene sequences. Using the TCRdist pipeline, a later analysis assigned CDR3 sequences along with most-parsimonious VDJ recombination scenarios. A later analysis defined each TCR beta chain by its CDR3 amino acid sequence plus V-gene family, and excluded reads lacking a unique V-gene family. A later analysis removed 600 or so highly shared, low-generation-probability nucleotide sequences to deal with suspected cross-contamination and a sequencing artifact. A later analysis calculated a clonal expansion index for each public chain from normalized within-repertoire ranks of inferred template counts. A later analysis computed generation probabilities with a VDJ recombination model fitted to out-of-frame rearrangements, and checked the results against IGoR. In a later analysis, TCR-TCR, TCR-HLA and TCR-CMV co-occurrence was scored with hypergeometric tests, and a repertoire-size bias correction was applied to TCR pairs. In a later analysis, false discovery rates were estimated by permuting HLA or CMV assignments 20 times. In a later analysis, co-occurring TCRs were grouped using DBSCAN, with TCRdist sequence similarity added in when clustering inside HLA-allele-positive subsets. Co-occurrence clustering excluded repertoires with fewer than 30,000 or more than 120,000 public chains, plus five with anomalous nucleotide sharing. Entries here come from immuneACCESS through TCRdb and include only in-frame sequences with V and J called. Some clones fail to appear in such tables; in the studies checked, an unresolved V gene covers under half of the shortfall, and the cause of the remainder is unknown. V and J calls and clone size are copied from that table; D and trimming were computed from the DNA. Present in this sample are more than 80,000 clones, roughly three quarters of which were seen just once. Of the sample, 15% to 20% is held by the ten largest clones.

In total, about 650 healthy bone marrow donors made up the cohort. At the time of sampling, every cohort member was nominally healthy, though immune exposures that went unrecorded were likely present. The donor tested CMV seropositive and was one of the 289 seropositive cohort members. Every donor gave a peripheral blood sample, and the peripheral blood mononuclear cells from that sample were used for TCR beta sequencing. Genomic DNA extraction from the blood cell samples was performed with the Qiagen DNeasy Blood Extraction Kit. The receptor chain draws on TRBV28 and TRBJ2-1; 12 bases in between match TRBD2. Material for sequencing was PBMCs. This TCR was recovered from a woman aged 55 to 70 in good health and CMV-seropositive. The DNA is TGTGCCAGCAGTTCCGGGACTAGCGGGCCCAATGAGCAGTTCTTC. Translated, this gives CASSSGTSGPNEQFF.